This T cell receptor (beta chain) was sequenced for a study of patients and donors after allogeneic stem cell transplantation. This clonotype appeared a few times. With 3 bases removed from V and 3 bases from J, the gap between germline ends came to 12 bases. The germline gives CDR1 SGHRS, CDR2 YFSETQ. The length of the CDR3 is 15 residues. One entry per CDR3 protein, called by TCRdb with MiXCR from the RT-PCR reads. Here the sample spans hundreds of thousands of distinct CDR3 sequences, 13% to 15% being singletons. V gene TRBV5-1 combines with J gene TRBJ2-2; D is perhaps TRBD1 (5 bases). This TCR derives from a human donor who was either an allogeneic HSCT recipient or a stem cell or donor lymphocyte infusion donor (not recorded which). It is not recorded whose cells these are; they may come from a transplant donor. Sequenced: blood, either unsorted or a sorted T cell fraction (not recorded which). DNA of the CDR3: TGCGCCAGCAGCTACGGCCTCAGGGACACCGGGGAGCTGTTTTTT. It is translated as CASSYGLRDTGELFF.